This T cell receptor beta chain was recovered during a study of shared clonotypes between healthy human individuals. Only in-frame clones appear in the TCRdb table, and some are missing; sequencing was by immunoSEQ multiplex PCR. The sample yields over 1.4 million clones, more than 95% seen once. The germline V gene has CDR1 SNHLY and CDR2 FYNNEI. The CDR3 is 17 amino acids. The V end lost 5 bases, the J end lost 0 bases, and 16 bases lay between the germline ends. Subsets obtained from CD4+ cells comprised CD45RA+ naive and CD45RA-negative memory cells. The sample was naive CD4+ T cells sorted from blood. Stated subset: CD45RA+ positively selected. This TCR was sampled from a man in his thirties or forties in good health. The chain couples TRBV2 to TRBJ2-2, with a tentative D call TRBD2 (6 bases). The CDR3 reads CASSKFGTLSNTGELFF. CDR3 sequence (DNA): TGTGCCAGCAGTAAATTTGGGACTCTTTCGAACACCGGGGAGCTGTTTTTT.